Shown below are 18 T cell receptor beta chains from a single sample sequenced in a study of cytomegalovirus exposure and HLA in healthy donors. Primers for the PCR totalled 60 Vbeta and 13 Jbeta. TCRdb's table, derived via immunoSEQ multiplex PCR, lists solely in-frame clones and lacks some. There are around 98,000 clones in the sample; about 81% occur only once, and roughly 1.5% lies in the top ten. What was sequenced was PBMCs. The source is a man aged 35-49 years in good health and CMV-seronegative.

The rearrangement uses TRBV15 and TRBJ1-2; TRBD1 matches 10 bases. This CDR3 is built from 15 residues. Germline V gene lookup returns CDR1 LNHNV and CDR2 YYDKDF (reference sequence). V was clipped by 2 bases and J by 4 bases; unmatched bases: 4. The CDR3, as DNA: TGTGCCACCAGCAGAAGGGACAGGGGCGTCTATGGCTACACCTTC. Protein sequence: CATSRRDRGVYGYTF.

The chain uses TRBV29-1 and TRBJ1-3; D is unresolved. This CDR3 spans 14 amino acids. Trimming shortened V by 4 bases and J by 2 bases, and 12 bases separated the two germline ends. Germline V lookup: CDR1 SQVTM, CDR2 ANQGSEA. In DNA form, the CDR3 reads TGCAGCGTTGTGAAGCCTGCGGCTGGAAACACCATATATTTT. Amino acids: CSVVKPAAGNTIYF.

This chain uses TRBV11-3 with TRBJ1-6; 9 bases are a match to TRBD1. Trimming removed 5 bases from V and 5 bases from J; junction bases left unmatched: 4. Germline V CDR1 and CDR2: SGHNT, YENEEA. The CDR3 has 15 residues. The CDR3 DNA follows: TGTGCCAGCAGCCCCGGGACAGGGAATAATTCACCCCTCCACTTT. Protein product: CASSPGTGNNSPLHF.

The CDR3 region has the DNA TGTGCCAGCAGCACAGGACAAGGGAACTATGGCTACACCTTC. This codes for CASSTGQGNYGYTF. The chain carries TRBV9 and TRBJ1-2; TRBD1 might be the D (5 bases). Germline-derived CDR1 and CDR2 are SGDLS and YYNGEE. This CDR3 comprises 14 residues. Between the trimmed V and J ends, which lost 4 bases and 2 bases, there was a span of 12 bases.

This chain uses TRBV5-4 with TRBJ1-5; no clear D gene. Germline CDR1 and CDR2: SGHNT and YYREEE (reference sequence). This CDR3 has 16 residues. Trimming stripped 0 bases from V and 0 bases from J, with 10 bases between. This CDR3 reads CASSLDGSYSNQPQHF. For the CDR3, the DNA is TGTGCCAGCAGCTTGGACGGTAGCTATAGCAATCAGCCCCAGCATTTT.

The table lists this clone with a count of one. V and J are TRBV11-2 and TRBJ1-2; no reliable D call. Germline V gene sequence: CDR1 SGHAT, CDR2 FQNNGV. This CDR3 spans 13 amino acids. V was cut by 4 bases and J by 8 bases, with 14 bases left in between. The CDR3 coding sequence is TGTGCCAGCAGCTCCGACCAAACGCGGGGCTACACCTTC. It is translated as CASSSDQTRGYTF.

Only a few counts were recorded for this clone. The chain is built from TRBV28 and TRBJ1-2, with TRBD1 matching 8 bases. The CDR3 is 15 residues long. The germline V gene encodes CDR1 MDHEN and CDR2 SYDVKM. Losses at the gene ends were 0 bases for V and 4 bases for J; bases not matched to a gene: 4. In DNA form, the CDR3 reads TGTGCCAGCAGTTTATGGCAGGGGGCGGCCTATGGCTACACCTTC. This codes for CASSLWQGAAYGYTF.

The chain employs TRBV7-3 and TRBJ2-5; the match to TRBD2 covers 12 bases. This CDR3 spans 15 amino acids. Germline trimming cut 5 bases from V and 4 bases from J; bases unmatched to any gene: 5. Germline V gives CDR1 SGHTA, CDR2 FQGTGA. The DNA for the CDR3 is TGTGCCAGCAGCCCGACTAGCGGGGGATTAGAGACCCAGTACTTC. Residues: CASSPTSGGLETQYF.

The chain has TRBV28 and TRBJ1-1; D unresolved. The CDR3 sequence is 13 residues long. Germline values: CDR1 MDHEN, CDR2 SYDVKM. V lost 5 bases to trimming and J lost 1 base, with 8 bases between them. CDR3 DNA: TGTGCCAGCAGTCCAAACGGGAACACTGAAGCTTTCTTT. Translating it yields CASSPNGNTEAFF.

The rearrangement joins TRBV7-2 to TRBJ2-3; weak D call: TRBD2 (7 bases). The V end was cut by 5 bases, the J end by 1 base, with 13 bases between. The CDR3 is 15 amino acids. Germline CDR1 SGHTA, CDR2 FQGNSA. The CDR3, as DNA: TGTGCCAGCAGCACCCCGGGGGGCGGCACAGATACGCAGTATTTT. Residues: CASSTPGGGTDTQYF. Full variable domain (rest looked up from reference TRBV7-2 and TRBJ2-3): GAGVSQSPSNKVTEKGKDVELRCDPISGHTALYWYRQSLGQGLEFLIYFQGNSAPDKSGLPSDRFSAERTGGSVSTLTIQRTQQEDSAVYLCASSTPGGGTDTQYFGPGTRLTVL.

This clone was detected once. This chain uses TRBV14 with TRBJ1-2; D unresolved. V was cut by 0 bases and J by 5 bases, with 13 bases left in between. Germline lookup yields CDR1 SGHDN and CDR2 FVKESK. CDR3 length: 15 residues. The CDR3 loop is CASSQEKPRSYGYTF. DNA of the CDR3: TGTGCCAGCAGCCAAGAAAAGCCCAGGTCATATGGCTACACCTTC.

The CDR3 DNA sequence: TGTGCCAGCTCATTCACAGGGGAGGACACTGAAGCTTTCTTT. It translates to CASSFTGEDTEAFF. V gene TRBV18 combines with J gene TRBJ1-1, with 7 positions matching TRBD1. V shed 5 bases and J 3 bases; nucleotides not matched to a gene: 6. Germline V gives CDR1 KGHSH, CDR2 LQKENI. The CDR3 has 14 residues.

This sequence joins TRBV19 and TRBJ1-1; D uncertain. Deletions cut 4 bases from V and 3 bases from J, with 15 bases between. CDR3 size: 15 residues. The V gene's germline CDR1 is LNHDA and CDR2 SQIVND (reference sequence). In DNA, the CDR3 is TGTGCCAGTAGTAGGCGGGTGGGGAGGGACACTGAAGCTTTCTTT. Translating gives CASSRRVGRDTEAFF.

The chain recombines TRBV14 with TRBJ2-4; the match to TRBD1 covers 7 bases. After removal of 1 base from V and 0 bases from J, the junction contained 3 bases not matched to a gene. The CDR3 spans 16 residues. Germline V CDR1 and CDR2: SGHDN, FVKESK. This CDR3 reads CASSQARGLAKNIQYF. CDR3 nucleotides: TGTGCCAGCAGCCAAGCTAGGGGGCTAGCCAAAAACATTCAGTACTTC.

The CDR3 reads CAIRNLYEQYF. In nucleotides, the CDR3 is TGTGCCATCAGAAATCTCTACGAGCAGTACTTC. The J gene is TRBJ2-7, the V gene TRBV10-3; D unclear. The CDR3 runs to 11 residues. With 6 bases removed from V and 3 bases from J, the gap between germline ends came to 6 bases. Per germline, CDR1 ENHRY and CDR2 SYGVKD.

The V call is TRBV5-5, the J call TRBJ2-7; weak D call: TRBD1 (6 bases). V lost 4 bases, J lost 6 bases, and 14 bases lay in between. There are 13 residues in the CDR3. CDR1 and CDR2 from the germline V gene are SGHKS and YYEKEE (reference sequence). CDR3 DNA: TGTGCCAGCAGCCTACAGGGTTCCCGCGAGCAGTACTTC. Amino acids: CASSLQGSREQYF.

The chain couples TRBV6-1 to TRBJ1-5; 9 bases align to TRBD1. The CDR3 is 13 residues long. V shed 5 bases and J 6 bases; nucleotides not matched to a gene: 2. Germline assignment: CDR1 MNHNS and CDR2 SASEGT. CDR3 coding DNA: TGTGCCAGCAGTAAGGACAGGGGTCAGCCCCAGCATTTT. It encodes CASSKDRGQPQHF.

This sequence joins TRBV5-4 and TRBJ2-5; possible D gene TRBD2, 7 bases. V lost 0 bases, J lost 2 bases, and 14 bases lay in between. This CDR3 spans 16 amino acids. Germline CDR1 reads SGHNT; CDR2 reads YYREEE (reference sequence). DNA of the CDR3: TGTGCCAGCAGCTTGGGAGGGGGGGGCTCTCAAGAGACCCAGTACTTC. Its translation: CASSLGGGGSQETQYF.